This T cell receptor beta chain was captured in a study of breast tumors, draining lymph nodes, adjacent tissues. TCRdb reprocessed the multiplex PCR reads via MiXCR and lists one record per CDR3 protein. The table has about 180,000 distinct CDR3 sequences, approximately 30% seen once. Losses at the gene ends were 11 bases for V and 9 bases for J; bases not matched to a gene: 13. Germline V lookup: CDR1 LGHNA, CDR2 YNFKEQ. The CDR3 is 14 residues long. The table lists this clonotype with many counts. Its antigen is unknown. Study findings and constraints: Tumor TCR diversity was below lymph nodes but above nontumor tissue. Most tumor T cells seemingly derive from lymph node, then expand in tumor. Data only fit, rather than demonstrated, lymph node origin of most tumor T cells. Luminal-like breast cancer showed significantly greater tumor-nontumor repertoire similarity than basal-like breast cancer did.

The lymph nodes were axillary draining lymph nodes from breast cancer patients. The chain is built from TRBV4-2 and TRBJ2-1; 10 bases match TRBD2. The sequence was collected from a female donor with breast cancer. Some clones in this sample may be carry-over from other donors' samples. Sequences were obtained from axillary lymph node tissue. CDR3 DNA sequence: TGTGCCTCTTCCGAGGCTAGCGGGAGTTCTGAGCAGTTCTTC. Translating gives CASSEASGSSEQFF.